These T cell receptor beta chains were read from a single sample in a study of T-cell memory formation after mild COVID-19. TCRdb re-derived calls from the 5' RACE reads in MiXCR, one entry per CDR3 protein. The data show some 82,000 distinct CDR3 sequences, 13% seen once. Sequencing was performed on PBMCs or a T cell subset sorted from them (not recorded which). The receptors come from a man aged 18 to 30 who had mild COVID-19 (a few samples of this study predate the infection). Cell type and time point are not known. Each CDR3 is given with its conserved first and last residue. A D gene is named only where the DNA matches it firmly. Clone size is stated in some rows and not others, as once, few, many or a class when expanded.

v_call: TRBV5-1; clone_size: .; d_call: TRBD2; cdr3_length: 18; j_call: TRBJ2-7; cdr3_aa: CASSLEVTSGALSYEQYF; cdr3_nt: TGCGCCAGCAGCTTGGAAGTAACTAGCGGGGCTCTCTCCTACGAGCAGTACTTC
v_call: TRBV7-6; clone_size: few; d_call: .; cdr3_length: 14; j_call: TRBJ1-6; cdr3_aa: CASRGNLYNSPLHF; cdr3_nt: TGTGCAAGCAGGGGTAACCTCTATAATTCACCCCTCCACTTT
v_call: TRBV12-3/TRBV12-4; clone_size: .; d_call: .; cdr3_length: 13; j_call: TRBJ2-2; cdr3_aa: CASSFPRAGELFF; cdr3_nt: TGTGCCAGCAGTTTTCCAAGGGCCGGGGAGCTGTTTTTT
v_call: TRBV4-3; clone_size: .; d_call: TRBD1; cdr3_length: 16; j_call: TRBJ2-3; cdr3_aa: CASSQDRTGGADTQYF; cdr3_nt: TGCGCCAGCAGCCAAGATCGGACAGGGGGCGCGGATACGCAGTATTTT
v_call: TRBV4-3; clone_size: .; d_call: .; cdr3_length: 16; j_call: TRBJ2-6; cdr3_aa: CASSQDTGAGANVLTF; cdr3_nt: TGCGCCAGCAGCCAAGATACCGGGGCTGGGGCCAACGTCCTGACTTTC
v_call: TRBV15; clone_size: .; d_call: .; cdr3_length: 16; j_call: TRBJ2-5; cdr3_aa: CATSRVVASTQETQYF; cdr3_nt: TGTGCCACCAGCAGAGTAGTCGCATCCACCCAAGAGACCCAGTACTTC
v_call: TRBV5-1; clone_size: .; d_call: .; cdr3_length: 14; j_call: TRBJ2-1; cdr3_aa: CASSIRGGYNEQFF; cdr3_nt: TGCGCCAGCAGCATCAGGGGAGGATACAATGAGCAGTTCTTC
v_call: TRBV7-2; clone_size: few; d_call: .; cdr3_length: 14; j_call: TRBJ2-7; cdr3_aa: CASSSMRGTYEQYF; cdr3_nt: TGTGCCAGCAGCTCCATGAGGGGAACCTACGAGCAGTACTTC
v_call: TRBV7-9; clone_size: many; d_call: .; cdr3_length: 11; j_call: TRBJ1-1; cdr3_aa: CASSSTGEAFF; cdr3_nt: TGTGCCAGCAGCTCAACGGGCGAAGCTTTCTTT
v_call: TRBV5-5; clone_size: .; d_call: .; cdr3_length: 12; j_call: TRBJ2-3; cdr3_aa: CASSLNPDTQYF; cdr3_nt: TGTGCCAGCAGCTTGAACCCAGATACGCAGTATTTT
v_call: TRBV4-1; clone_size: .; d_call: TRBD2; cdr3_length: 16; j_call: TRBJ2-5; cdr3_aa: CASSQGSGGAVETQYF; cdr3_nt: TGCGCCAGCAGCCAGGGTAGCGGGGGGGCCGTGGAGACCCAGTACTTC
v_call: TRBV4-2; clone_size: .; d_call: TRBD2; cdr3_length: 14; j_call: TRBJ2-7; cdr3_aa: CASSQIGTRHEQYF; cdr3_nt: TGTGCCAGCAGCCAGATCGGGACTAGACACGAGCAGTACTTC
v_call: TRBV12-3/TRBV12-4; clone_size: few; d_call: .; cdr3_length: 12; j_call: TRBJ1-4; cdr3_aa: CASSSDREKLFF; cdr3_nt: TGTGCCAGCAGCTCCGACAGGGAAAAACTGTTTTTT
v_call: TRBV7-3; clone_size: few; d_call: TRBD2; cdr3_length: 16; j_call: TRBJ2-3; cdr3_aa: CASSSLAGESTDTQYF; cdr3_nt: TGTGCCAGCAGCTCACTAGCGGGGGAGAGCACAGATACGCAGTATTTT
v_call: TRBV12-3/TRBV12-4; clone_size: .; d_call: TRBD2; cdr3_length: 18; j_call: TRBJ2-6; cdr3_aa: CASRRAGGPISGANVLTF; cdr3_nt: TGTGCCAGTCGGCGAGCGGGGGGCCCCATCTCTGGGGCCAACGTCCTGACTTTC
v_call: TRBV4-3; clone_size: .; d_call: .; cdr3_length: 15; j_call: TRBJ2-1; cdr3_aa: CASSQEYYRENEQFF; cdr3_nt: TGCGCCAGCAGCCAAGAGTACTACAGGGAGAATGAGCAGTTCTTC
v_call: TRBV5-5; clone_size: few; d_call: TRBD1; cdr3_length: 16; j_call: TRBJ1-5; cdr3_aa: CASSPETGGAGQPQHF; cdr3_nt: TGTGCCAGCAGCCCGGAGACAGGGGGCGCGGGGCAGCCCCAGCATTTT
v_call: TRBV12-3/TRBV12-4; clone_size: .; d_call: .; cdr3_length: 12; j_call: TRBJ1-1; cdr3_aa: CASKAANTEAFF; cdr3_nt: TGTGCCAGCAAGGCAGCGAACACTGAAGCTTTCTTT
v_call: TRBV5-1; clone_size: few; d_call: .; cdr3_length: 16; j_call: TRBJ2-3; cdr3_aa: CASSSGRGGASDTQYF; cdr3_nt: TGCGCCAGCAGCTCCGGGCGGGGCGGGGCCTCAGATACGCAGTATTTT
v_call: TRBV11-2; clone_size: many; d_call: .; cdr3_length: 16; j_call: TRBJ2-3; cdr3_aa: CASSFWPGAAVDTQYF; cdr3_nt: TGTGCCAGCAGCTTTTGGCCGGGAGCGGCAGTTGATACGCAGTATTTT
v_call: TRBV7-2; clone_size: .; d_call: .; cdr3_length: 14; j_call: TRBJ2-1; cdr3_aa: CASSYPGPHNEQFF; cdr3_nt: TGTGCCAGCAGCTACCCAGGACCCCACAATGAGCAGTTCTTC
v_call: TRBV4-2; clone_size: medium-sized; d_call: TRBD2; cdr3_length: 15; j_call: TRBJ2-1; cdr3_aa: CASSQERGGYNEQFF; cdr3_nt: TGTGCCAGCAGCCAAGAGCGGGGGGGCTACAATGAGCAGTTCTTC
v_call: TRBV20-1; clone_size: few; d_call: .; cdr3_length: 15; j_call: TRBJ2-3; cdr3_aa: CSASRAGVVADTQYF; cdr3_nt: TGCAGTGCTAGCCGGGCAGGGGTGGTAGCAGATACGCAGTATTTT
v_call: TRBV6-5; clone_size: many; d_call: TRBD2; cdr3_length: 15; j_call: TRBJ2-1; cdr3_aa: CASSFSGGAKNEQFF; cdr3_nt: TGTGCCAGCAGTTTTAGCGGGGGGGCCAAAAATGAGCAGTTCTTC
v_call: TRBV7-2; clone_size: many; d_call: .; cdr3_length: 13; j_call: TRBJ2-7; cdr3_aa: CASSLVGGGEQYF; cdr3_nt: TGTGCCAGCAGCTTAGTAGGAGGGGGCGAGCAGTACTTC
v_call: TRBV7-6; clone_size: many; d_call: .; cdr3_length: 14; j_call: TRBJ2-7; cdr3_aa: CASSQNRRPYEQYF; cdr3_nt: TGTGCCAGCAGCCAAAACAGGCGACCCTACGAGCAGTACTTC
v_call: TRBV2; clone_size: .; d_call: .; cdr3_length: 13; j_call: TRBJ2-7; cdr3_aa: CASRTGARYEQYF; cdr3_nt: TGTGCCAGCAGAACCGGGGCCCGATACGAGCAGTACTTC
v_call: TRBV6-6; clone_size: .; d_call: .; cdr3_length: 14; j_call: TRBJ1-4; cdr3_aa: CASSTGPLSGLLFF; cdr3_nt: TGTGCCAGCAGTACGGGCCCACTATCCGGGTTGCTGTTTTTT
v_call: TRBV7-3; clone_size: medium-sized; d_call: TRBD1; cdr3_length: 13; j_call: TRBJ1-1; cdr3_aa: CASSWYRGSEAFF; cdr3_nt: TGTGCCAGCAGCTGGTACAGGGGATCTGAAGCTTTCTTT
v_call: TRBV7-9; clone_size: few; d_call: TRBD1; cdr3_length: 17; j_call: TRBJ2-3; cdr3_aa: CASSQWDSLLSTDTQYF; cdr3_nt: TGTGCCAGCAGCCAATGGGACAGCTTACTTAGCACAGATACGCAGTATTTT
v_call: TRBV30; clone_size: .; d_call: .; cdr3_length: 10; j_call: TRBJ2-5; cdr3_aa: CAWAEETQYF; cdr3_nt: TGTGCCTGGGCCGAAGAGACCCAGTACTTC
v_call: TRBV29-1; clone_size: few; d_call: .; cdr3_length: 13; j_call: TRBJ1-1; cdr3_aa: CSVERGLNTEAFF; cdr3_nt: TGCAGCGTTGAGAGGGGATTGAACACTGAAGCTTTCTTT
v_call: TRBV10-3; clone_size: few; d_call: TRBD1; cdr3_length: 14; j_call: TRBJ2-5; cdr3_aa: CAIREGQAQETQYF; cdr3_nt: TGTGCCATCAGGGAGGGACAGGCCCAAGAGACCCAGTACTTC
v_call: TRBV7-9; clone_size: .; d_call: .; cdr3_length: 18; j_call: TRBJ2-1; cdr3_aa: CASSLGDGAHSPYNEQFF; cdr3_nt: TGTGCCAGCAGCTTAGGGGACGGGGCCCATTCCCCCTACAATGAGCAGTTCTTC
v_call: TRBV11-1; clone_size: .; d_call: .; cdr3_length: 17; j_call: TRBJ2-5; cdr3_aa: CASSLASRSTFQETQYF; cdr3_nt: TGTGCCAGCAGCTTAGCCTCCCGGAGCACCTTCCAAGAGACCCAGTACTTC
v_call: TRBV7-9; clone_size: many; d_call: .; cdr3_length: 16; j_call: TRBJ2-7; cdr3_aa: CASSLRGRDGTYEQYF; cdr3_nt: TGTGCCAGCAGCTTGAGAGGACGGGACGGAACCTACGAGCAGTACTTC
v_call: TRBV20-1; clone_size: .; d_call: TRBD1; cdr3_length: 12; j_call: TRBJ1-1; cdr3_aa: CSANRGDTEAFF; cdr3_nt: TGCAGTGCTAACAGGGGTGACACTGAAGCTTTCTTT
v_call: TRBV7-9; clone_size: .; d_call: TRBD1; cdr3_length: 14; j_call: TRBJ1-4; cdr3_aa: CASSLEQGEEKLFF; cdr3_nt: TGTGCCAGCAGCTTAGAACAGGGGGAAGAAAAACTGTTTTTT
v_call: TRBV12-3/TRBV12-4; clone_size: few; d_call: TRBD2; cdr3_length: 16; j_call: TRBJ2-1; cdr3_aa: CASSFGLAGPYNEQFF; cdr3_nt: TGTGCCAGCAGTTTCGGACTAGCGGGGCCCTACAATGAGCAGTTCTTC
v_call: TRBV6-2/TRBV6-3; clone_size: few; d_call: .; cdr3_length: 13; j_call: TRBJ2-7; cdr3_aa: CASSPTGFYEQYF; cdr3_nt: TGTGCCAGCAGTCCTACAGGGTTCTACGAGCAGTACTTC
v_call: TRBV12-3/TRBV12-4; clone_size: few; d_call: TRBD1; cdr3_length: 15; j_call: TRBJ1-2; cdr3_aa: CASSPRDRVSYGYTF; cdr3_nt: TGTGCCAGCAGTCCTCGGGACAGGGTTTCTTATGGCTACACCTTC
v_call: TRBV12-3/TRBV12-4; clone_size: few; d_call: .; cdr3_length: 17; j_call: TRBJ1-2; cdr3_aa: CASSLGTPDGFRYGYTF; cdr3_nt: TGTGCCAGCAGTTTAGGGACACCGGACGGGTTTCGGTATGGCTACACCTTC